The 2 T cell receptor beta chains below all came from one sample that was sequenced in a study of cytomegalovirus exposure and HLA in healthy donors. The assay was immunoSEQ multiplex PCR, and TCRdb's table has in-frame clones only and misses some. The data contain approximately 200,000 clones, just over 85% of them singletons. Sequenced sample: PBMCs. The receptors here all came from a woman younger than 30 in good health and CMV-seronegative.

The chain joins TRBV28 to TRBJ2-2, with D possibly being TRBD2 (6 bases). CDR1 and CDR2 from the germline V gene are MDHEN and SYDVKM. V lost 5 bases and J lost 3, with 13 bases in between. CDR3 length equals 15 residues. The CDR3 sequence: CASSAMGTYTGELFF. The DNA for the CDR3 is TGTGCCAGCAGTGCTATGGGGACTTACACCGGGGAGCTGTTTTTT.

The CDR3: CASSPTSTRYNEQFF. CDR3 DNA: TGTGCCAGCAGCCCCACGAGTACTAGATACAATGAGCAGTTCTTC. This chain joins TRBV11-2 and TRBJ2-1; D is perhaps TRBD2 (5 bases). The germline V gene encodes CDR1 SGHAT and CDR2 FQNNGV. The CDR3 is made up of 15 amino acids. The V gene lost 5 bases and the J gene lost 4 bases, with 15 bases spanning the gap.